This TCR beta chain is drawn from a study of blood T cell repertoires in COVID-19 (dated by TCRdb to about 2020). Background on the whole study: Samples from collaborators originated in the United States, Italy and Spain and spanned both the acute and convalescent phases of COVID-19. A freely available public database, intended as a resource for researchers studying the immune response to SARS-CoV-2, is where the repertoires were released. Nearly every sample came with metadata listing a de-identified subject ID, COVID-19 status, age in years and sex. Subjects who had been exposed to COVID-19, were actively infected with it, or had recovered from it provided the deeply sampled blood TCRbeta repertoires that made up the dataset. The prospective study material was composed of cDNA or gDNA derived from T cells, B-cell-depleted T cells, or PBMCs. The samples were drawn from two sources: the first 160 participants of the ongoing ImmuneRACE study, and 1,200 or so subjects contributed by 6 global collaborators. Where available, HLA class I and class II types were taken from metadata supplied by the sample provider and were not determined by assay-based typing.

TCRbeta CDR3 regions were amplified from genomic DNA by means of the immunoSEQ Assay, a bias-controlled multiplex PCR. As for the authors' bioinformatics: Nucleated cell counts per sample were estimated from amplification of reference gene primers within the assay. To quantify the absolute abundance of each unique TCRbeta CDR3 rearrangement, sequence reads were collapsed and filtered. For each sample, productive Simpson clonality was calculated as the square root of Simpson's diversity index over productive rearrangements. The table was pulled from immuneACCESS by TCRdb, which kept in-frame rearrangements only. Such tables lose some clones; where checked, under half of the loss comes from unresolved V genes, and the rest has no known cause. That table is the source of V, J and clone size, and D and trimming were worked out from the DNA. The sample includes some 25,000 clones, with approximately 88% observed a single time. The ten largest clonotypes hold about 26% of the sample.

This clone was seen just once. Its antigen is not yet known. Base qualities are not at hand, and no much larger clone is one base apart. CDR3 length: 15 amino acids, cysteine to phenylalanine. Left in the record is the CDR3 DNA by itself, 45 bases read in frame from the first base. CDR1 LNHDA and CDR2 SQIVND were looked up in the germline V gene (reference sequence). The germline V end is reduced by 3 bases and the J end by 4 bases; junction bases left unmatched: 3. The study at large found these results: How much clinical and demographic metadata was included differed by source and by participant, and the metadata was provided uncurated.

At one collaborating source in Seattle, patients were enrolled during active infection and were followed longitudinally through the course of disease. Whole blood was collected in K2EDTA tubes by collaborating institutions according to the institutions' own protocols. For TCRbeta analysis, collaborator samples were shipped as frozen whole blood, as isolated PBMCs, or as DNA extracted from either sample type. Recombination connected TRBV19 to TRBJ2-2, with 9 bases aligning to TRBD1. Sequences were obtained from peripheral blood. The clonotype originates from a man between 70 and 80 years old with COVID-19, enrolled during active disease. The DNA reads TGTGCCAGTAGTATGGGACAGGGAGCCACCGGGGAGCTGTTTTTT. It translates as CASSMGQGATGELFF.